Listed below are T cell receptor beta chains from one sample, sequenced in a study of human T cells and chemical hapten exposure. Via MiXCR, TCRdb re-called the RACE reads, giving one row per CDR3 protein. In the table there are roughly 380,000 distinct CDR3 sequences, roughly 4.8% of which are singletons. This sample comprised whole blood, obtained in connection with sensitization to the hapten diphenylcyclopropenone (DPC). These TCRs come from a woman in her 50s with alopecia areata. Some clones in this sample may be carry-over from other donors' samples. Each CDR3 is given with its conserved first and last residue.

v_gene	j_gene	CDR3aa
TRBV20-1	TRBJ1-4	CSASGTDNEKLFF
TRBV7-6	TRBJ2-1	CASSPLGGDEQFF
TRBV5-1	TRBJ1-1	CASSLEGQVNTEAFF
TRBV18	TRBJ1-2	CASSPGQAINYGYTF
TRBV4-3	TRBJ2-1	CASSQDSASYNEQFF
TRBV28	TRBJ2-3	CASSPFGLAGGLGTQYF
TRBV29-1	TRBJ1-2	CSVLAGTGGDGYTF
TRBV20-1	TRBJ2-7	CSAPRRDRGYEQYF
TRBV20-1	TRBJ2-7	CSASNRHSYEQYF
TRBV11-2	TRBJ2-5	CASTAAEAETQYF
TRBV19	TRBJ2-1	CASSIDSGSSKEQFF
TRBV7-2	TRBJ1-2	CASSLGILVSRANYGYTF
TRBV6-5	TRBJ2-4	CASSYGVGRAKNIQYF
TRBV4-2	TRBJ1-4	CASSQDGTGKNEKLFF
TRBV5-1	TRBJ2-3	CASSLASGDTQYF
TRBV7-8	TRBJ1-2	CASSLLLPQPHGYTF
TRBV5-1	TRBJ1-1	CASSLGPIGAFTEAFF
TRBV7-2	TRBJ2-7	CASSLDSPYEQYF
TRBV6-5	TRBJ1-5	CASSGRGPNQPQHF
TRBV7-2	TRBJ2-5	CASGTGTSGMARETQYF
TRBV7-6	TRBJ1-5	CASSAGARVVPGSNQPQHF
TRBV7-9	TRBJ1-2	CASSFPGYGYTF
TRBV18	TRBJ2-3	CASSPEMDTQYF
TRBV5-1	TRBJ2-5	CASSFGLAGGQETQYF
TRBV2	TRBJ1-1	CASSGGDSTEAFF
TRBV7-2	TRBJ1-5	CASSHFLSDQPQHF
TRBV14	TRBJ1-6	CASSQWGVNSPLHF